Detailed here is one TCR beta chain. Its antigen is not known. The data stem from a study of T cell repertoires in cytomegalovirus infection. Study observations and caveats: In two of eight donors, the top clonotype was HLA-C-restricted CMV-specific.

The CDR3 has 12 residues. Germline V lookup: CDR1 SNHLY, CDR2 FYNNEI. V lost 4 bases and J lost 5, with 9 bases in between. In TCRdb, the reads were re-called with MiXCR into one record per CDR3 protein. The repertoire consists of roughly 250,000 distinct CDR3 sequences, with around 12% occurring once and the leading ten covering 1.6%. This clonotype was sampled from a human donor in good health (CMV status not recorded). Some clones in this sample may be carry-over from other donors' samples. Sequencing was done on a sample of PBMCs. J is TRBJ2-7 and V is TRBV2; D uncertain. CDR3 protein: CASSGNRDEQYF. The CDR3 nucleotides read TGTGCCAGCAGTGGAAATAGGGACGAGCAGTACTTC. Full variable domain (missing parts from reference TRBV2 and TRBJ2-7): EPEVTQTPSHQVTQMGQEVILRCVPISNHLYFYWYRQILGQKVEFLVSFYNNEISEKSEIFDDQFSVERPDGSNFTLKIRSTKLEDSAMYFCASSGNRDEQYFGPGTRLTVT.